This T cell receptor (beta chain) was documented in a study of PD-1 blockade in mismatch repair-deficient tumors (dated by TCRdb to the late 2010s). General notes on the study: Between late 2013 and September 2016, 75 to 95 consecutive patients with 11 to 13 mismatch repair-deficient cancer types, all previously treated and progressing, were enrolled in the trial. Tumor-associated T cell clones in the peripheral blood of patients responding to PD-1 blockade were tracked using deep sequencing of TCR CDR3 regions. The paper as a whole reports these results and caveats: Clones residing in the tumor, which were often undetectable in blood before treatment, expanded quickly after pembrolizumab and then contracted, generally before radiologic responses.

The CDR3 starts with the cysteine, ends with the phenylalanine, and has 13 residues. Only the CDR3 region is kept as DNA, spanning 39 bases read in frame from base 1. The germline V gene (reference sequence) specifies LNHDA as CDR1 and SQIVND as CDR2. Trimming at the junction amounts to 6 bases on V and 8 bases on J, and the germline ends lie 13 bases apart. For every enrolled patient, mismatch repair deficiency was confirmed by either polymerase chain reaction or immunohistochemistry. TCR sequencing was performed for a few patients who responded to pembrolizumab therapy. Pembrolizumab PD-1 blockade was prospectively tested in advanced mismatch repair-deficient cancers, regardless of tissue of origin, in the phase II trial. Peripheral blood T cell samples were collected serially, before PD-1 blockade began and at several time points afterward. Blood sampling times were expressed in weeks after the first pembrolizumab dose.

About this clone itself: This receptor's antigen is unknown. No qualities accompany the bases; no much larger clone lies one base away.

Libraries were made using the immunoSEQ multiplex PCR assay. The table comes from immuneACCESS by way of TCRdb, which keeps in-frame sequences with V and J called. Part of the clones is missing from these tables; in studies checked, under half for an unresolved V gene and the rest for unknown reasons. The sample table lists about 34,000 clones, less than 90% of them with a count of one. The biggest ten clones account for about 3.2% of the sample. The sample consisted of PBMCs, taken 6 weeks after starting pembrolizumab. The clonotype originates from an adult with mismatch repair-deficient cancer. Rearrangement joined TRBV19 to TRBJ1-4; no D gene can be assigned with confidence. The DNA sequence is given as TGTGCCAGTAGGTCGGGTCAGAAGGAAAAACTGTTTTTT. This codes for CASRSGQKEKLFF.